One and the same sample provided the 24 T cell receptor beta chains below, sequenced in a study of blood T cell repertoires in COVID-19. Sequencing used immunoSEQ multiplex PCR; TCRdb keeps in-frame clones, though not all of them. The table includes about 330,000 clones, over 75% detected once. The material sequenced was peripheral blood. The source is a woman between 45 and 60 years old with active or convalescent COVID-19.

The sample holds a few counts of this clone. The chain is built from TRBV10-3 and TRBJ1-6; 10 nucleotides agree with TRBD1. The CDR3 is 14 residues long. Germline values: CDR1 ENHRY, CDR2 SYGVKD. The V gene end was trimmed by 2 bases and the J gene end by 10 bases; junction bases not matched to a gene: 2. The CDR3 here is CAISEDRGLSPLHF. CDR3 bases: TGTGCCATCAGTGAGGACAGGGGGCTCTCACCCCTCCACTTT.

The chain uses TRBV6-4 and TRBJ1-1, with unresolved D. The CDR3 is 14 amino acids. Trimming shortened V by 8 bases and J by 1 base, and 14 bases separated the two germline ends. Per the germline V gene, CDR1 is MRHNA and CDR2 is SNTAGT. CDR3 residues: CASSLEPENTEAFF. CDR3 nucleotides: TGTGCCAGCTCTCTAGAGCCAGAGAACACTGAAGCTTTCTTT.

The chain links TRBV20-1 to TRBJ2-1; D is undetermined. CDR1 is DFQATT and CDR2 is SNEGSKA in the germline V gene (reference sequence). V was trimmed by 6 bases and J by 8 bases, leaving 11 bases between them. This CDR3 region has 11 residues. CDR3 DNA: TGCAGTGCCCGACGAACAGATGAGCAGTTCTTC. It codes for CSARRTDEQFF.

In this sample, this clone turned up a few times. The chain is built from TRBV7-9 and TRBJ1-1; unclear D gene. This CDR3 has 12 residues. Germline V gene data show CDR1 as SEHNR and CDR2 as FQNEAQ (reference sequence). Trimming pared 6 bases from V and 4 bases from J, leaving 9 bases between. The CDR3 loop is CASRWEGTEAFF. CDR3 DNA sequence: TGTGCCAGCAGATGGGAGGGCACTGAAGCTTTCTTT.

This chain uses TRBV19 with TRBJ2-2; 7 nucleotides align to TRBD1. The CDR3 length is 15 residues. Germline V gives CDR1 LNHDA, CDR2 SQIVND (reference sequence). Trimming at V came to 4 bases and at J to 0 bases, leaving 2 bases not matched to a gene. This chain's CDR3 is CASSTTGANTGELFF. DNA of the CDR3: TGTGCCAGTAGTACAACAGGGGCGAACACCGGGGAGCTGTTTTTT.

This chain joins TRBV30 and TRBJ2-7, with 13 bases that match TRBD2. Germline V CDR1 and CDR2: GTSNPN, SVGIG (reference sequence). The CDR3 loop spans 17 amino acids. The junction had 11 bases not matched to a gene; V was cut back by 1 base and J by 5 bases. This CDR3 is CAWSATRTSGSINEQYF. CDR3 sequence (DNA): TGTGCCTGGAGTGCAACCCGGACTAGCGGGAGTATCAACGAGCAGTACTTC.

Of note for this clone: The sample has other DNA sequences that encode this CDR3 too. The chain recombines TRBV11-3 with TRBJ2-3; no definite D call. V was clipped by 2 bases and J by 0 bases, with 6 bases between them. CDR1 SGHNT and CDR2 YENEEA come from the germline V gene. The CDR3 consists of 14 residues. The CDR3 reads CASSLTGSTDTQYF. CDR3 sequence (DNA): TGTGCCAGCAGCTTAACGGGTAGCACAGATACGCAGTATTTT.

This clone was counted once. V gene TRBV27 combines with J gene TRBJ1-5; TRBD1 agrees at 8 bases. Trimming removed 5 bases from V and 4 bases from J; junction bases left unmatched: 4. The CDR3 totals 14 residues. Germline V gene lookup returns CDR1 MNHEY and CDR2 SMNVEV (reference sequence). Written as DNA, the CDR3 is TGTGCCAGCAGTCCATGGACAGGGAATCAGCCCCAGCATTTT. Residues: CASSPWTGNQPQHF.

The V call is TRBV7-3, the J call TRBJ1-1, with a possible D match to TRBD1 (6 bases). CDR3 size: 13 residues. V was shortened by 3 bases and J by 4 bases, with 9 bases between the two germline ends. Germline V gives CDR1 SGHTA, CDR2 FQGTGA. The CDR3 region is CASSFQGGTEAFF. CDR3 DNA sequence: TGTGCCAGCAGCTTCCAAGGGGGCACTGAAGCTTTCTTT.

Only a few counts were recorded for this clone. V and J are TRBV23-1 and TRBJ1-5; unclear D gene. TRBV23-1 is labeled an ORF, and its function is uncertain. The CDR3 loop spans 15 amino acids. Trimming left V 6 bases short and J 9 bases short, with 21 bases between. CDR3 coding DNA: TGCGCCAGCAGCCCAATCGGGCGGGCGGCCCGGCCCCAGCATTTT. Translating gives CASSPIGRAARPQHF.

CDR3 coding DNA: TGCGCCAGCAGCTACTACAGGGAACGCTACAATGAGCAGTTCTTC. It is translated as CASSYYRERYNEQFF. The V call is TRBV5-1, the J call TRBJ2-1, with TRBD1 as a possible D gene (6 bases). This CDR3 is 15 amino acids long. Trimming took off 3 bases at V and 3 bases at J, with 13 bases between the two ends. Germline CDR1 SGHRS, CDR2 YFSETQ.

The chain is built from TRBV5-6 and TRBJ1-1; D is undetermined. This CDR3 contains 15 residues. Germline assignment: CDR1 SGHDT and CDR2 YYEEEE. The V gene lost 2 bases and the J gene lost 5 bases, with 16 bases spanning the gap. The CDR3 DNA is TGTGCCAGCAGCTTAGTTGGCCAAACGGGGACTGAAGCTTTCTTT. Amino acid sequence: CASSLVGQTGTEAFF.

The CDR3 is CASSYGGQGYGYTF. The CDR3, as DNA: TGTGCCAGCAGTTACGGGGGACAGGGCTATGGCTACACCTTC. The V and J genes are TRBV6-2 or TRBV6-3 and TRBJ1-2, with 9 bases identical to TRBD1. The CDR3 spans 14 residues. Germline V CDR1 and CDR2: MNHEY, SVGEGT. Trimming at V came to 2 bases and at J to 4 bases, leaving 2 bases not matched to a gene.

The chain carries TRBV2 and TRBJ2-6; the match to TRBD1 covers 11 bases. Per the germline V gene, CDR1 is SNHLY and CDR2 is FYNNEI. The J segment lost 1 base and the V segment lost 4 bases, leaving 3 bases of the junction unmatched. The CDR3 is 17 residues long. CDR3 sequence: CASSAGTGGSGANVLTF. In DNA form, the CDR3 reads TGTGCCAGCAGTGCCGGGACAGGGGGGTCTGGGGCCAACGTCCTGACTTTC.

This CDR3 is CASSHSGQGGSGANVLTF. The CDR3 DNA is TGCGCCAGCAGCCATTCGGGACAAGGGGGCTCTGGGGCCAACGTCCTGACTTTC. The rearrangement uses TRBV4-3 and TRBJ2-6; D may be TRBD1 (6 bases). The length of the CDR3 is 18 residues. In germline, CDR1 is LGHNA, CDR2 YSLEER. V dropped 3 bases and J dropped 0 bases, with 15 bases sitting between them.

This chain connects TRBV30 to TRBJ1-6; a weak D match, TRBD1 (6 bases). The CDR3 consists of 14 residues. Germline loops: CDR1 GTSNPN, CDR2 SVGIG (reference sequence). The V end lost 3 bases, the J end lost 4 bases, and 10 bases lay between the germline ends. CDR3 bases: TGTGCCTGGAGAGGGGGATTGTATAATTCACCCCTCCACTTT. Its protein product is CAWRGGLYNSPLHF.

The chain is built from TRBV7-3 and TRBJ1-1; D is unresolved. Germline CDR1 is SGHTA and CDR2 is FQGTGA. V lost 1 base to trimming and J lost 0 bases, with 18 bases between them. The CDR3 sequence is 18 residues long. The DNA for the CDR3 is TGTGCCAGCAGCTTAAATGGGTACGCAGGTACATTGAACACTGAAGCTTTCTTT. It codes for CASSLNGYAGTLNTEAFF.

The chain joins TRBV29-1 to TRBJ1-4; 7 bases agree with TRBD1. This CDR3 has 16 amino acids. The germline V gene encodes CDR1 SQVTM and CDR2 ANQGSEA. Unmatched junction bases numbered 7, after V lost 3 bases and J lost 0 bases. The CDR3 DNA reads TGCAGCGTTGAGGGTCAGACAGGGCCAACTAATGAAAAACTGTTTTTT. Translated, it gives CSVEGQTGPTNEKLFF.

This clone was seen a few times. The V gene is TRBV19, the J gene TRBJ1-5; D is perhaps TRBD1 (5 bases). The CDR3 covers 15 residues. Between the trimmed V and J ends, which lost 7 bases and 0 bases, there was a span of 13 bases. Germline V gives CDR1 LNHDA, CDR2 SQIVND (reference sequence). DNA for the CDR3: TGTGCCAGTACTCCCAGGGCCTATAGCAATCAGCCCCAGCATTTT. As protein: CASTPRAYSNQPQHF. Together with reference TRBV19 and TRBJ1-5, the CDR3 gives the full variable domain: DGGITQSPKYLFRKEGQNVTLSCEQNLNHDAMYWYRQDPGQGLRLIYYSQIVNDFQKGDIAEGYSVSREKKESFPLTVTSAQKNPTAFYLCASTPRAYSNQPQHFGDGTRLSIL.

The chain couples TRBV7-2 to TRBJ2-1; TRBD2 matches 14 bases. The CDR3 has 17 residues. Germline lookup yields CDR1 SGHTA and CDR2 FQGNSA. The junction had 10 bases not matched to a gene; V was cut back by 5 bases and J by 7 bases. CDR3 sequence (DNA): TGTGCCAGCAGCAACTACGAGGGACTAGCGGGAGCTAATGAGCAGTTCTTC. This translates into CASSNYEGLAGANEQFF. The full variable domain, in which reference TRBV7-2 and TRBJ2-1 provide the parts outside the CDR3, is GAGVSQSPSNKVTEKGKDVELRCDPISGHTALYWYRQSLGQGLEFLIYFQGNSAPDKSGLPSDRFSAERTGGSVSTLTIQRTQQEDSAVYLCASSNYEGLAGANEQFFGPGTRLTVL.

The chain combines TRBV5-1 with TRBJ2-7; possibly TRBD1 for D (5 bases). Germline loops: CDR1 SGHRS, CDR2 YFSETQ. V was pared by 3 bases and J by 7 bases, with 14 bases between. This CDR3 region has 13 residues. CDR3 bases: TGCGCCAGCAGCTCATACCAGGGTCGTGAGCAGTACTTC. Protein: CASSSYQGREQYF.

This sequence joins TRBV19 and TRBJ1-2; D is possibly TRBD1 (5 bases). Germline V gene lookup returns CDR1 LNHDA and CDR2 SQIVND (reference sequence). This CDR3 is built from 13 residues. Trimming shortened V by 5 bases and J by 13 bases, and 20 bases separated the two germline ends. In DNA, the CDR3 is TGTGCCAGTAGTGGACGACAGCTCGTCGGGGGCACCTTC. It encodes CASSGRQLVGGTF.

This chain links TRBV14 with TRBJ1-1; 7 nucleotides match TRBD1. Germline lookup yields CDR1 SGHDN and CDR2 FVKESK. Germline trimming cut 1 base from V and 1 base from J; bases unmatched to any gene: 6. CDR3 length: 16 amino acids. CDR3 amino acids: CASSQGGQGGNTEAFF. The CDR3 nucleotides read TGTGCCAGCAGCCAAGGTGGGCAGGGGGGGAACACTGAAGCTTTCTTT.

The rearrangement links TRBV19 to TRBJ1-5; 7 bases fit TRBD1. The CDR3 length is 15 residues. The germline gives CDR1 LNHDA, CDR2 SQIVND (reference sequence). J lost 7 bases, V lost 5 bases, and 11 bases had no gene match. The CDR3 bases are TGTGCCAGTAGTGCTGACAGGGCTTCAGGCCAGCCCCAGCATTTT. This gives the protein CASSADRASGQPQHF.